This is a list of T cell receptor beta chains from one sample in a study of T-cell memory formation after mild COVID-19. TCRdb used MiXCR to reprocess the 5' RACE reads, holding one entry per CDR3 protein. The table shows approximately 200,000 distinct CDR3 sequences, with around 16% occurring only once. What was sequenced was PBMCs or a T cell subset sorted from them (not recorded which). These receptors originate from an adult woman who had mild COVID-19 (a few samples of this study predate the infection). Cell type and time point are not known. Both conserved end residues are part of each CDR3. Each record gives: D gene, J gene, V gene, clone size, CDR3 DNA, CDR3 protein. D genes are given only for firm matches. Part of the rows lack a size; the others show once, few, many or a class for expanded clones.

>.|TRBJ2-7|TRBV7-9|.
TGTGCCAGCAGTCCTGGGGGGTATACCTACGAGCAGTACTTC
CASSPGGYTYEQYF
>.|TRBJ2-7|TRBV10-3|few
TGTGCCGCTAGACAGCGCGACGAGCAGTACTTC
CAARQRDEQYF
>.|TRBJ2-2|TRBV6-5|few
TGTGCCAGCACAGGGAACACCGGGGAGCTGTTTTTT
CASTGNTGELFF
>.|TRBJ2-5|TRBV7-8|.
TGTGCCAGCAGCCCGACCAGATTCGCGGAGACCCAGTACTTC
CASSPTRFAETQYF
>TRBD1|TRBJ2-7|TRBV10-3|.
TGTGCCATCAGACCAGACAGGGGGCTATCGTACGAGCAGTACTTC
CAIRPDRGLSYEQYF
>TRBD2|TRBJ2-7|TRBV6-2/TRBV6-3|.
TGTGCCAGCAGAAAACTAGCGGGAGTGCGGGAGCAGTACTTC
CASRKLAGVREQYF
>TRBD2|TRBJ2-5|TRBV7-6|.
TGTGCCAGCAGCCGACGAAGAGGCGGGGGGATGAGAGAGACCCAGTACTTC
CASSRRRGGGMRETQYF
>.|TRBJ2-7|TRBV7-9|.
TGTGCCAGCAGCCGTTGGAGACAGGACGCCTACGAGCAGTACTTC
CASSRWRQDAYEQYF
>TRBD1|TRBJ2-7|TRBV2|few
TGTGCCAGCAGCCAACAGGGGTTCGACGAGCAGTACTTC
CASSQQGFDEQYF
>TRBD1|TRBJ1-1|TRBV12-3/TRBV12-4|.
TGTGCCAGCAGCCCAACAGGGGGCGGTGGGAACACTGAAGCTTTCTTT
CASSPTGGGGNTEAFF
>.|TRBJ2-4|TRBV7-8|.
TGTGCCAGCAGCCCGGGGTTTGTCAAAAACATTCAGTACTTC
CASSPGFVKNIQYF
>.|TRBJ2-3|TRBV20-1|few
TGCAGTGCAAGTAAGCGGAACCCTAGCACAGATACGCAGTATTTT
CSASKRNPSTDTQYF
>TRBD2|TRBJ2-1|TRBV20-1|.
TGCAGTGCTGCGCGGGGGAGCTCCTACAATGAGCAGTTCTTC
CSAARGSSYNEQFF
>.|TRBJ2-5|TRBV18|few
TGTGCCAGCTCACCACTGGCAGAGACCCAGTACTTC
CASSPLAETQYF
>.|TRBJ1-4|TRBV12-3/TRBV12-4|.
TGTGCCAGCAGCCGAACTCGGGACGTGAATGAAAAACTGTTTTTT
CASSRTRDVNEKLFF
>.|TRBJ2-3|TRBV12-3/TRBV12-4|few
TGTGCCAGCAGCCTTGGAGACGCCAGCACAGATACGCAGTATTTT
CASSLGDASTDTQYF
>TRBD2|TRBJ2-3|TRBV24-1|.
TGTGCCACCAGCCCGGGGAGCGGGAGTTGGGCAGATACGCAGTATTTT
CATSPGSGSWADTQYF
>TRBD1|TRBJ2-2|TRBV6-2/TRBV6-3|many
TGTGCCAGCAGAACCCCGGACAGGGGGCGCGACACCGGGGAGCTGTTTTTT
CASRTPDRGRDTGELFF
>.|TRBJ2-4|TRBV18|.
TGTGCCAGCTCCCCCCCCCAGGGGCTACCCAAAAACATTCAGTACTTC
CASSPPQGLPKNIQYF
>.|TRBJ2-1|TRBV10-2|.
TGCGCCAGCAGTAATCCAGGGAGGGGGTTCGGCAATGAGCAGTTCTTC
CASSNPGRGFGNEQFF
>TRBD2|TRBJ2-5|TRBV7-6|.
TGTGCCAGCAGCTTAGTAGCGGGGACCCAAGAGACCCAGTACTTC
CASSLVAGTQETQYF
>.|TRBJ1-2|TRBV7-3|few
TGTGCCAGCAGCCCCCAGGGGCGGGGTTACGGCTACACCTTC
CASSPQGRGYGYTF
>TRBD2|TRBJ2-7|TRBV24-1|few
TGTGCCACCAGTGCCGCGGGAGGCACCTACGAGCAGTACTTC
CATSAAGGTYEQYF
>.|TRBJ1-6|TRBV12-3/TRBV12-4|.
TGTGCCAGCAGTTTAAAGGGACAAGGACGATCACCCCTCCACTTT
CASSLKGQGRSPLHF
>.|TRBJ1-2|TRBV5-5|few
TGTGCCAGCAGGCAAGAGAGGGGCTACACCTTC
CASRQERGYTF
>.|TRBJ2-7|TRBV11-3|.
TGTGCCAGCAGTCCGAATCGCCAAAGCCCCTCCGAGCAGTACTTC
CASSPNRQSPSEQYF
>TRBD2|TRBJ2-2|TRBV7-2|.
TGTGCCAGCAGCTTACAGTCTAGCGGGATCGCCGGGGAGCTGTTTTTT
CASSLQSSGIAGELFF